The next 13 T cell receptor beta chains were all read from a single sample in a study of T-cell reconstitution after alpha-beta-depleted transplantation in children. The authors prepared the TCRbeta library with unique molecular identifiers. TCRdb fed the PCR reads into MiXCR, producing one record per CDR3 protein. Among 500,000 to 750,000 distinct CDR3 sequences, over 20% were seen once, and the ten largest hold around a third. Here the sequenced sample was PBMCs, taken before TCRalphabeta/CD19-depleted stem cell transplant. These receptors were collected from a boy less than two years old with Wiskott-Aldrich syndrome, due to receive a stem cell transplant.

The chain employs TRBV12-3 or TRBV12-4 and TRBJ2-1; D perhaps matches TRBD1 (5 bases). V was clipped by 5 bases and J by 8 bases, with 16 bases between them. There are 14 residues in the CDR3. The CDR3 sequence: CASSPRVQGHEQFF. CDR3 bases: TGTGCCAGCAGTCCCAGGGTCCAGGGCCATGAGCAGTTCTTC.

This chain links TRBV5-5 with TRBJ2-3; D is unclear. The CDR3 contains 14 residues. Germline CDR1 SGHKS, CDR2 YYEKEE (reference sequence). Trimming stripped 0 bases from V and 1 base from J, with 6 bases between. The CDR3 region has the DNA TGTGCCAGCAGCTTGGACCACGGCACAGATACGCAGTATTTT. Its protein is CASSLDHGTDTQYF. Complete variable domain (other parts from reference TRBV5-5 and TRBJ2-3): DAGVTQSPTHLIKTRGQQVTLRCSPISGHKSVSWYQQVLGQGPQFIFQYYEKEERGRGNFPDRFSARQFPNYSSELNVNALLLGDSALYLCASSLDHGTDTQYFGPGTRLTVL.

This clonotype was picked up a small number of times. This chain links TRBV5-1 with TRBJ2-1; the match to TRBD2 covers 7 bases. Germline CDR1 is SGHRS and CDR2 is YFSETQ. V was pared by 4 bases and J by 0 bases, with 13 bases of the junction left unmatched. The CDR3 covers 18 residues. CDR3 in DNA: TGCGCCAGCAGCCGTACTGGTGGCGGGAGCGTCTCCTACAATGAGCAGTTCTTC. Its translation is CASSRTGGGSVSYNEQFF.

The rearrangement uses TRBV24-1 and TRBJ2-3; 9 nucleotides agree with TRBD1. V lost 6 bases to trimming and J lost 5 bases; unmatched junction nucleotides: 8. The V gene's germline CDR1 is KGHDR and CDR2 SFDVKD. The CDR3 consists of 15 residues. The CDR3 here is CATSRGQGMIDTQYF. In DNA form, the CDR3 reads TGTGCCACCAGTCGAGGACAGGGGATGATAGATACGCAGTATTTT.

The chain joins TRBV12-3 or TRBV12-4 to TRBJ2-1, with a possible D match to TRBD2 (5 bases). The ends were cut back, 2 bases at V and 5 bases at J, with 10 bases in the middle. The CDR3 is 14 residues long. CDR3: CASSLRGPNNEQFF. CDR3 bases: TGTGCCAGCAGTTTAAGAGGGCCCAACAATGAGCAGTTCTTC.

This clonotype has just a few counts. The chain combines TRBV5-1 with TRBJ1-1; D remains ambiguous. The germline V gene has CDR1 SGHRS and CDR2 YFSETQ. V gave up 0 bases and J gave up 6 bases, with 12 bases separating them. The CDR3 consists of 14 residues. CDR3 DNA: TGCGCCAGCAGCTTGGTAGTAAGATCTCCTGAAGCTTTCTTT. It is translated as CASSLVVRSPEAFF.

This chain uses TRBV5-1 with TRBJ2-7; D is uncertain. Germline CDR1 reads SGHRS; CDR2 reads YFSETQ. This CDR3 region has 14 residues. V lost 5 bases to trimming and J lost 6 bases, with 18 bases between them. The CDR3 coding sequence is TGCGCCAGCAGGCCTCAGGCGACGTACAGCGAGCAGTACTTC. Translating it yields CASRPQATYSEQYF.

Many counts were recorded for this clonotype. At one end the junction does not follow the germline gene, possibly because of a read error. The CDR3 DNA reads as TGCGCCAGCAGCTTGCTAGCCTACAATGAGCAGTTCTTC. Translation gives CASSLLAYNEQFF. This sequence joins TRBV12-3 or TRBV12-4 and TRBJ2-1; D remains unclear. This CDR3 is built from 13 residues.

This clonotype appeared a few times. The V gene is TRBV20-1, the J gene TRBJ2-2; 8 bases fit TRBD1. The CDR3 has 14 amino acids. Losses at the gene ends were 3 bases for V and 7 bases for J; bases not matched to a gene: 7. Germline CDR1 DFQATT, CDR2 SNEGSKA (reference sequence). The CDR3 loop is CSASSDRGFGELFF. The DNA for the CDR3 is TGCAGTGCTAGCAGTGACAGGGGTTTCGGGGAGCTGTTTTTT.

The rearrangement joins TRBV9 to TRBJ2-1; D may be TRBD2 (5 bases). The CDR3 totals 13 residues. Trimming took off 3 bases at V and 5 bases at J, with 9 bases between the two ends. The germline V gene has CDR1 SGDLS and CDR2 YYNGEE. The DNA of the CDR3 is TGTGCCAGCAGCGCGACTACGAACAATGAGCAGTTCTTC. This translates into CASSATTNNEQFF.

Worth noting for this clonotype: One end of the junction varies from germline; a read error may be responsible. The J gene is TRBJ2-5, the V gene TRBV6-5; no definite D call. This CDR3 is 11 amino acids long. From germline, CDR1 is MNHEY and CDR2 SVGAGI. The chain's CDR3 is CASSYGEAQYF. CDR3 bases: TGTGCCAGCAGTTACGGAGAGGCCCAGTACTTC.

The chain links TRBV12-3 or TRBV12-4 to TRBJ2-5; D not resolved. The V gene lost 6 bases and the J gene lost 1 base, with 9 bases spanning the gap. CDR3 length: 13 residues. CDR3 amino acids: CASSRKGQETQYF. CDR3 in DNA: TGTGCCAGCAGCCGGAAAGGCCAAGAGACCCAGTACTTC.

A few counts support this clonotype. The rearrangement uses TRBV7-2 and TRBJ2-2; TRBD2 aligns across 11 bases. Germline V gene sequence: CDR1 SGHTA, CDR2 FQGNSA. The V segment lost 2 bases and the J segment 5 bases; nucleotides outside the gene matches: 7. The CDR3 extends over 17 amino acids. Written as DNA, the CDR3 is TGTGCCAGCAGCTTAATGACACTAGCGGGAGTTACCGGGGAGCTGTTTTTT. It translates to CASSLMTLAGVTGELFF.